The present T cell receptor (beta chain) was sequenced within a study of blood T cell repertoires in COVID-19. Whole-study context: From the United States, Italy and Spain came samples of acute and convalescent COVID-19. In each case, the material was cDNA or gDNA derived from T cells, B-cell-depleted T cells, or PBMCs.

Germline CDR1 LNHDA, CDR2 SQIVND (reference sequence). The V end lost 6 bases, the J end lost 7 bases, and 21 bases lay between the germline ends. The CDR3 is made up of 15 amino acids. In the authors' methods: How many nucleated cells were present was estimated from reference gene primer amplification. The data were produced by immunoSEQ multiplex PCR, yet TCRdb's version contains in-frame clones alone and is incomplete. That table supplies the V and J calls and clone size; D and trimming were determined from the DNA. This sample has 200,000 to 250,000 clones, with roughly 85% found just once. This TCR came from a woman older than 75 with acute or convalescent COVID-19. Sequencing used peripheral blood. V gene TRBV19 combines with J gene TRBJ1-1, with D possibly TRBD1 on 5 matching bases. The CDR3 coding sequence is TGTGCCAGTAGACCCCCAGGGATAGGCGCTAATGAAGCTTTCTTT. This sequence encodes CASRPPGIGANEAFF.